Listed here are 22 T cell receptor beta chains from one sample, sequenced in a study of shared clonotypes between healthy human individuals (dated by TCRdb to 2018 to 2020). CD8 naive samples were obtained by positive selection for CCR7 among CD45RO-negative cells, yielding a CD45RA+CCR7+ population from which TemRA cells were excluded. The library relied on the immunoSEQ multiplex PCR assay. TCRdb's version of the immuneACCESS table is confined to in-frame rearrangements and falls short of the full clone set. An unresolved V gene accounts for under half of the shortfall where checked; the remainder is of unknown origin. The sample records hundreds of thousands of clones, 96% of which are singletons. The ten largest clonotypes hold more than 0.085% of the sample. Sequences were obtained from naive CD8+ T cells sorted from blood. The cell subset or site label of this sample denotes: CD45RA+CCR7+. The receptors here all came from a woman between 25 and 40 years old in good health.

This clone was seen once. In DNA, the CDR3 is TGTGCCAGCAGTCTCCTGGGACTAGCGGGAGGTAGGGAGACCCAGTACTTC. Protein product: CASSLLGLAGGRETQYF. This rearrangement joins TRBV28 to TRBJ2-5; 15 bases are a match to TRBD2. CDR3 size: 17 residues. Germline V gene lookup returns CDR1 MDHEN and CDR2 SYDVKM. V shed 5 bases and J 5 bases; nucleotides not matched to a gene: 9.

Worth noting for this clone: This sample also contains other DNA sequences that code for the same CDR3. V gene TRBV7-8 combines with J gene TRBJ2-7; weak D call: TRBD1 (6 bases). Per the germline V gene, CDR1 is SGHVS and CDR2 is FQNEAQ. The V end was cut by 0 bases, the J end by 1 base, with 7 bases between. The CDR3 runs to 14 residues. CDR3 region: CASSLAGGSYEQYF. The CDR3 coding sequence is TGTGCCAGCAGCTTAGCAGGGGGATCCTACGAGCAGTACTTC.

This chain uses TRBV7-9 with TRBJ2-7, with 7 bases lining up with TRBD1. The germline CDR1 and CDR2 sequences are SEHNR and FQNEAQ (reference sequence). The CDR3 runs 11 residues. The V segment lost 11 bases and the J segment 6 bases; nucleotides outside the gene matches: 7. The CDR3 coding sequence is TGTGCCGACGAACAGGGGATCGAGCAGTACTTC. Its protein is CADEQGIEQYF. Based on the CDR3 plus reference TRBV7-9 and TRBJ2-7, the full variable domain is DTGVSQNPRHKITKRGQNVTFRCDPISEHNRLYWYRQTLGQGPEFLTYFQNEAQLEKSRLLSDRFSAERPKGSFSTLEIQRTEQGDSAMYLCADEQGIEQYFGPGTRLTVT.

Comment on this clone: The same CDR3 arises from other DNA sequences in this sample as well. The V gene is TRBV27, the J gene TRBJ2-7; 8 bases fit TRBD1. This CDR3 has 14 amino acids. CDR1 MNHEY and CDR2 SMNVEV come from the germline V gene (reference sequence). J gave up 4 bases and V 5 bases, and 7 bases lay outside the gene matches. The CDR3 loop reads CASSAGTGSYEQYF. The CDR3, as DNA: TGTGCCAGCAGTGCCGGGACAGGTTCATACGAGCAGTACTTC.

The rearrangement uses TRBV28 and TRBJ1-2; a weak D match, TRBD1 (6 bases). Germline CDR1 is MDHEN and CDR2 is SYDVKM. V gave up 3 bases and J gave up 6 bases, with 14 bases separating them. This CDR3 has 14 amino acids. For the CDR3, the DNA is TGTGCCAGCAGTTTGTATCGGGGGCTACATGGCTACACCTTC. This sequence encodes CASSLYRGLHGYTF.

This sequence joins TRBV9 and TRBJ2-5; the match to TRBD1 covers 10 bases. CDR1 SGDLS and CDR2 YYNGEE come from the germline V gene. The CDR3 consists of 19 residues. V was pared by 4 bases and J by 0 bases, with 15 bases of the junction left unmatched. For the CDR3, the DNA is TGTGCCAGCAGCCCCGGGACAGGGGATCTACGGGGATACCAAGAGACCCAGTACTTC. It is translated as CASSPGTGDLRGYQETQYF.

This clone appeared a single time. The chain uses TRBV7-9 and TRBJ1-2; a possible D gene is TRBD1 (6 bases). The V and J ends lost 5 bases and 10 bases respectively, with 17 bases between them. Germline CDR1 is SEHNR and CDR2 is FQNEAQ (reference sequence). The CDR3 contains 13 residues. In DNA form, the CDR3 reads TGTGCCAGCAGCGCCCAGGGGAGGCACCTCTACACCTTC. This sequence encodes CASSAQGRHLYTF. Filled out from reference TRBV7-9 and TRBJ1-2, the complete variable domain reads DTGVSQNPRHKITKRGQNVTFRCDPISEHNRLYWYRQTLGQGPEFLTYFQNEAQLEKSRLLSDRFSAERPKGSFSTLEIQRTEQGDSAMYLCASSAQGRHLYTFGSGTRLTVV.

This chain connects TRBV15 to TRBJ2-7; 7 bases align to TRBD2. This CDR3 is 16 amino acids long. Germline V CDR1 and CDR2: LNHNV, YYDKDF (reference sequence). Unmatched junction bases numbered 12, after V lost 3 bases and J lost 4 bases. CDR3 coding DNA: TGTGCCACCAGCAGTTCATTGGGACGGGGGGAGTACGAGCAGTACTTC. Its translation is CATSSSLGRGEYEQYF. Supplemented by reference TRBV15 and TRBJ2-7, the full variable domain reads DAMVIQNPRYQVTQFGKPVTLSCSQTLNHNVMYWYQQKSSQAPKLLFHYYDKDFNNEADTPDNFQSRRPNTSFCFLDIRSPGLGDTAMYLCATSSSLGRGEYEQYFGPGTRLTVT.

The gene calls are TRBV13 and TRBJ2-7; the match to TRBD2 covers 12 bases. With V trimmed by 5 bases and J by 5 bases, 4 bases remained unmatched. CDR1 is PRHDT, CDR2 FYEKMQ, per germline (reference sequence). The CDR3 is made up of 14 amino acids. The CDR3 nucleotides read TGTGCCAGCAGCCTGACTAGCGGGAGAAACGAGCAGTACTTC. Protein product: CASSLTSGRNEQYF.

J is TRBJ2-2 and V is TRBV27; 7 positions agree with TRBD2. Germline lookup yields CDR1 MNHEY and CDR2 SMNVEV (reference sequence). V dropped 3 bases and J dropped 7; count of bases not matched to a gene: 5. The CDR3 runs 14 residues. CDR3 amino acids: CASSFGRAFGELFF. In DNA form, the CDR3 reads TGTGCCAGCAGTTTTGGGAGGGCCTTCGGGGAGCTGTTTTTT.

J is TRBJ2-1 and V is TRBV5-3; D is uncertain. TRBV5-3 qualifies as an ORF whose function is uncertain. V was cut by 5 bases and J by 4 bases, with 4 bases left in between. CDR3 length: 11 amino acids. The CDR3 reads CARSGYNEQFF. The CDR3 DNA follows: TGTGCCAGAAGTGGGTACAATGAGCAGTTCTTC.

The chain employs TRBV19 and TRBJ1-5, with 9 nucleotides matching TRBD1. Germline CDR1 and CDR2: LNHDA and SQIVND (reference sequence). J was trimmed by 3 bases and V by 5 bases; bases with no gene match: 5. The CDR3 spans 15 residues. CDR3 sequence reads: CASSPTGGSNQPQHF. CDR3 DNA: TGTGCCAGTAGTCCCACAGGGGGCTCCAATCAGCCCCAGCATTTT.

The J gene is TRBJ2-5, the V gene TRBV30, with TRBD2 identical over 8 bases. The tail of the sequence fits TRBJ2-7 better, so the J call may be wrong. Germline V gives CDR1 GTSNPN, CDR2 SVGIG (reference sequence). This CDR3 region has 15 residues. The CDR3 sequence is CAWSDLREAPHEQYF. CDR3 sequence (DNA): TGTGCCTGGAGTGACCTGCGGGAGGCCCCCCACGAGCAGTACTTC.

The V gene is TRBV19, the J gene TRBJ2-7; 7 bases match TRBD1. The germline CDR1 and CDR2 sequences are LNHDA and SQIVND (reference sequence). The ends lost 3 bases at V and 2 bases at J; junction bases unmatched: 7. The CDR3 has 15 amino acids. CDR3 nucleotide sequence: TGTGCCAGTAGTATCATGACAGGGACCGCCTACGAGCAGTACTTC. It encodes CASSIMTGTAYEQYF.

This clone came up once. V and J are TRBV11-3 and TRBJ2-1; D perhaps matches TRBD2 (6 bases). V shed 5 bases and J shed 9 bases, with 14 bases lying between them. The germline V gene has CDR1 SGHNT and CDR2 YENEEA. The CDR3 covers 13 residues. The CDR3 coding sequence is TGTGCCAGCAGCCCTAGAGGGCGGGGTGAGCAGTTCTTC. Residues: CASSPRGRGEQFF.

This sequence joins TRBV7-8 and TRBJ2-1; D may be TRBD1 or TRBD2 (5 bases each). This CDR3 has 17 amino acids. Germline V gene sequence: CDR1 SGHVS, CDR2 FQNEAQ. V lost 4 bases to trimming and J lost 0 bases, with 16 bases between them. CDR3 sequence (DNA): TGTGCCAGCAGCTCGGACGGCTACGGGGCCTCCTACAATGAGCAGTTCTTC. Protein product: CASSSDGYGASYNEQFF.

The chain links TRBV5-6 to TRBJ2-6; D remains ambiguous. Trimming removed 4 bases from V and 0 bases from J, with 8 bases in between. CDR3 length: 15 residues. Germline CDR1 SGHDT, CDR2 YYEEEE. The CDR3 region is CASSRTLSGANVLTF. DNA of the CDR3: TGTGCCAGCAGCCGGACCCTCTCTGGGGCCAACGTCCTGACTTTC.

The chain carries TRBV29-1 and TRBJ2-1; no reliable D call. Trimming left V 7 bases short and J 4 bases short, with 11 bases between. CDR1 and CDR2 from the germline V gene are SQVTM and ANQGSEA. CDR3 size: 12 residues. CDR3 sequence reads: CSAVSNYNEQFF. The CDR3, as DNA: TGCAGCGCCGTCAGTAATTACAATGAGCAGTTCTTC.

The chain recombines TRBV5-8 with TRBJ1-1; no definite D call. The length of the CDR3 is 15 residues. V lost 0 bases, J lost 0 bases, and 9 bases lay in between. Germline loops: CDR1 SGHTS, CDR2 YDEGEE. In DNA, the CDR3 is TGTGCCAGCAGCTTGGGGTCCTCATTGAACACTGAAGCTTTCTTT. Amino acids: CASSLGSSLNTEAFF. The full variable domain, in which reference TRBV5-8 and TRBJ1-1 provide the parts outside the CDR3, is EAGVTQSPTHLIKTRGQQATLRCSPISGHTSVYWYQQALGLGLQFLLWYDEGEERNRGNFPPRFSGRQFPNYSSELNVNALELEDSALYLCASSLGSSLNTEAFFGQGTRLTVV.

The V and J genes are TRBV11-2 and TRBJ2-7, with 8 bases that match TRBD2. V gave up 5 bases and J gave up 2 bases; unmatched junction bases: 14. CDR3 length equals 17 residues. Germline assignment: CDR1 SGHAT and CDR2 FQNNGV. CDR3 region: CASSPEGTSGLAYEQYF. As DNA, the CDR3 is TGTGCCAGCAGCCCCGAGGGCACTAGCGGACTTGCCTACGAGCAGTACTTC.

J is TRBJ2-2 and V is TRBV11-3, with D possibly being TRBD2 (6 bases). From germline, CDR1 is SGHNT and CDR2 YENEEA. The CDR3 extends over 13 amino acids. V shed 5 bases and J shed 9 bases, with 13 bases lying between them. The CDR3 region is CASSPTRSRELFF. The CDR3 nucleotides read TGTGCCAGCAGCCCGACTAGATCCAGGGAGCTGTTTTTT.

CDR3 nucleotides: TGCGCCAGCAGAAGCGGGGGGGGGCGCACTGAAGCTTTCTTT. Translating gives CASRSGGGRTEAFF. The chain has TRBV4-1 and TRBJ1-1; possible D gene TRBD1, 6 bases. Germline loops: CDR1 MGHRA, CDR2 YSYEKL. The CDR3 consists of 14 residues. The V end lost 6 bases, the J end lost 4 bases, and 15 bases lay between the germline ends.